The source of this T cell receptor beta chain is a study of T-cell memory formation after mild COVID-19. Overall study: Among the donors, TCR clusters were largely specific to each donor.

This clonotype was seen only a few times. Its specificity is not known. Overall study findings and caveats: Clones that got smaller from day 15 to 85 had even CD4/CD8, while clones growing later tipped toward CD4+. Whether day 37 second-wave clones are SARS-CoV-2-specific was not confirmed.

The CDR3 runs to 17 residues. The V gene lost 5 bases and the J gene lost 0 bases, with 16 bases spanning the gap. Germline V gives CDR1 SGHVS, CDR2 FQNEAQ. 5'RACE primed at constant segments yielded TCR alpha and TCR beta cDNA libraries bearing sample barcodes and UMIs. TCRdb re-analysed the 5' RACE reads in MiXCR, keeping a single row per CDR3 protein. The sample lists tens of thousands of distinct CDR3 sequences, about 16% occurring once. This sequence originates from a man between 18 and 29 years old who had mild COVID-19 (a few samples of this study predate the infection). Cell type and time point are not known. The sample was PBMCs or a T cell subset sorted from them (not recorded which). This chain links TRBV7-8 with TRBJ1-4; D may be TRBD1 (6 bases). The CDR3, as DNA: TGTGCCAGCAGCCCGGACAGTGGAGGCGCAACTAATGAAAAACTGTTTTTT. Amino acid sequence: CASSPDSGGATNEKLFF.